This TCR beta chain was sequenced during a study of T cells in Graves' hyperthyroidism and ophthalmopathy. Study-wide results and limits: Among thyroid clonotypes expanded above 0.001, most also appeared in blood.

This clonotype showed up many times. The antigen is undetermined. Trimming removed 4 bases at V and 2 bases at J, with 19 bases between. This CDR3 has 16 amino acids. Germline lookup yields CDR1 SGHNT and CDR2 YYREEE (reference sequence). What was amplified from RNA transcripts were TCR beta CDR3 regions. Initially, a first-round RT-PCR of the TCR CDR3 employed the HTBI primer set. TCRdb recomputed calls from the multiplex PCR reads with MiXCR, one row per CDR3 protein. Of a few hundred thousand distinct CDR3 sequences listed, 13% to 15% were seen once; the top ten hold less than 20%. The study left out patients who had uncontrolled infection, other autoimmune disease, pregnancy or lactation.

This sequence originates from a woman between 18 and 30 years old with Graves' hyperthyroidism. The sequencing sample was made of blood. This chain links TRBV5-4 with TRBJ2-7; D not resolved. The CDR3 sequence is CASSTSPGQVPYEQYF. DNA of the CDR3: TGTGCCAGCAGCACCTCTCCGGGCCAGGTTCCCTACGAGCAGTACTTC.